The clone carrying this T cell receptor beta chain came up a few times. Antigen specificity is unknown. The treatment is: roughly ten-day PBMC culture with coronavirus spike peptide pools or control peptides (ViraFEST assay). The unexposed donor gave CD4+ T cells before the COVID-19 pandemic (2011-2018). The data derive from a study of vaccination and CD4 T cells after COVID-19. Cultured CD4+ T-cell DNA underwent Oncomine TCR Beta short-read sequencing. TCRdb re-analysed the PCR reads in MiXCR, keeping a single row per CDR3 protein. Among about 7,200 distinct CDR3 sequences listed, about 32% were seen once. The V gene's germline CDR1 is SEHNR and CDR2 FQNEAQ (reference sequence). V was trimmed by 5 bases and J by 7 bases, leaving 14 bases between them. The CDR3 runs to 13 residues.

Material for sequencing was CD4+ T cells from blood, cultured in vitro. This TCR derives from a human donor in good health. V and J are TRBV7-9 and TRBJ1-1, with D possibly being TRBD1 (6 bases). CDR3 sequence: CASSPAGADEAFF. CDR3 in DNA: TGTGCCAGCAGCCCAGCGGGGGCGGATGAAGCTTTCTTT.